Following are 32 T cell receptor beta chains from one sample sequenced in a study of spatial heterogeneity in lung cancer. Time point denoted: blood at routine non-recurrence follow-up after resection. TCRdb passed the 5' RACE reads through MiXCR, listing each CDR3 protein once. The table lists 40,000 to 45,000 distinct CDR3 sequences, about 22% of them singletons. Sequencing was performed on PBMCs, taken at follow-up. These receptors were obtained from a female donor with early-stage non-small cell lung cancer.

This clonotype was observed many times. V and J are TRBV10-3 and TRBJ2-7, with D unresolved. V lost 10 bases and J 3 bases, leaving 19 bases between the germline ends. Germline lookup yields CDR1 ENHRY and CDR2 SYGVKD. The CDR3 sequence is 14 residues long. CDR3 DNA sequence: TGTGCCAGTGTAAGTGGGGTGCCGAGCTACGAGCAGTACTTC. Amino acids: CASVSGVPSYEQYF.

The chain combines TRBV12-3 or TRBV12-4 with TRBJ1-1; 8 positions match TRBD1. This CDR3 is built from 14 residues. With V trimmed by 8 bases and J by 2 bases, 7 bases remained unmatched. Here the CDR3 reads CASGGGTGNTEAFF. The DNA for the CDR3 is TGTGCCAGCGGGGGGGGGACAGGTAACACTGAAGCTTTCTTT.

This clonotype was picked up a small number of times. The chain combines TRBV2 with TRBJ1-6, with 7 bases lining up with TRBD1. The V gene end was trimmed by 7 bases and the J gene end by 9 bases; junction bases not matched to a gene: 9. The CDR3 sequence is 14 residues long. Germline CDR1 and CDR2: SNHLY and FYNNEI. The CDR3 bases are TGTGCCAGCACCGAGGGGAGGGGGCCTTCACCCCTCCACTTT. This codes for CASTEGRGPSPLHF.

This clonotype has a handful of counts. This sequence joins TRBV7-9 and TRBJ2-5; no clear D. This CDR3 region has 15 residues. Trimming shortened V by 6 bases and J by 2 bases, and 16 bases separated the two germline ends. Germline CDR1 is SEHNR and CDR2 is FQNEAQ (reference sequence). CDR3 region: CASSSLDVGQETQYF. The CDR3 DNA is TGTGCCAGCAGTTCCTTGGATGTGGGACAAGAGACCCAGTACTTC.

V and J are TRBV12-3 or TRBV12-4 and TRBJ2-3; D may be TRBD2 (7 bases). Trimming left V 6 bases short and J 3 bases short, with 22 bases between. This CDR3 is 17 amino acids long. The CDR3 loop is CASSLPRGGGVTDTQYF. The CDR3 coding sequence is TGTGCCAGCAGCCTGCCCCGAGGGGGGGGCGTTACAGATACGCAGTATTTT.

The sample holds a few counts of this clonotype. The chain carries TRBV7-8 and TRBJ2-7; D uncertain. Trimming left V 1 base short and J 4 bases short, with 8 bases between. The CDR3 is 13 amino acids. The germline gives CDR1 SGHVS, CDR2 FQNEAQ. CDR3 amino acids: CASSLGVWYEQYF. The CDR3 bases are TGTGCCAGCAGCTTAGGAGTCTGGTACGAGCAGTACTTC.

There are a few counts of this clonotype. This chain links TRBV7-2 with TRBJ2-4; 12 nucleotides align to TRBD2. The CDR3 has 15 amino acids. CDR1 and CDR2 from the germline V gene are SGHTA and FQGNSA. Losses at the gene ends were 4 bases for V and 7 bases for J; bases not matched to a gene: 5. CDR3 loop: CASSSTSGGKNIQYF. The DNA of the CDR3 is TGTGCCAGCAGCTCGACTAGCGGGGGCAAGAACATTCAGTACTTC.

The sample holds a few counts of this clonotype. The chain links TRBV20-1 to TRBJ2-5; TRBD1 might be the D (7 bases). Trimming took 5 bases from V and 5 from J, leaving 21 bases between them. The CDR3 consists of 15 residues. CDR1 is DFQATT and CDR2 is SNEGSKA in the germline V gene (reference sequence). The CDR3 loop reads CSARYQGGAGETQYF. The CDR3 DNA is TGCAGTGCTCGGTACCAAGGGGGCGCGGGGGAGACCCAGTACTTC.

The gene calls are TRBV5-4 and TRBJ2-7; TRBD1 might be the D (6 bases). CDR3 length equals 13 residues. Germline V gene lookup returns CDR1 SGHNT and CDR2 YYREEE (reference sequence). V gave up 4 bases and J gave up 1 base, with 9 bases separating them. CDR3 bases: TGTGCCAGCAGCCCGGACAGTTCCTACGAGCAGTACTTC. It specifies CASSPDSSYEQYF.

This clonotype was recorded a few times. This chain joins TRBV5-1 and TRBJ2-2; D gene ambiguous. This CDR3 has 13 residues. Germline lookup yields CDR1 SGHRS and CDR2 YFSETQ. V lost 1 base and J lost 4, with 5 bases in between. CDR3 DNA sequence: TGCGCCAGCAGCTTGTCCCCCACCGGGGAGCTGTTTTTT. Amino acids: CASSLSPTGELFF.

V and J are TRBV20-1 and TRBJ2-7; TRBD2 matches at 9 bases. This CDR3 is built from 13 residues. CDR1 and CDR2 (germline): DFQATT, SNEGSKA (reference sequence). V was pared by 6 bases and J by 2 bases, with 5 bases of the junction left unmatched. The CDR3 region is CSAPIAGAYEQYF. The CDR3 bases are TGCAGTGCCCCGATAGCGGGAGCCTACGAGCAGTACTTC.

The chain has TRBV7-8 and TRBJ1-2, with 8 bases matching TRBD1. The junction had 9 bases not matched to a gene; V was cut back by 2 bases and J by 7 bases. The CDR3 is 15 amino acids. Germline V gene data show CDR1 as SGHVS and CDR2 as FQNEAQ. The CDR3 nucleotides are TGTGCCAGCAGCTTATCAGCAGGACAGGGTGTTGGCTACACCTTC. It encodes CASSLSAGQGVGYTF.

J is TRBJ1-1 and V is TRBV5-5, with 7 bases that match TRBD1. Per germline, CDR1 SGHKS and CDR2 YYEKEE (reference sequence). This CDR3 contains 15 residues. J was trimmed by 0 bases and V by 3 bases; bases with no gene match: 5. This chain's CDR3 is CASSSRQGLNTEAFF. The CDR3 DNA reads TGTGCCAGCAGCTCAAGACAGGGTTTGAACACTGAAGCTTTCTTT.

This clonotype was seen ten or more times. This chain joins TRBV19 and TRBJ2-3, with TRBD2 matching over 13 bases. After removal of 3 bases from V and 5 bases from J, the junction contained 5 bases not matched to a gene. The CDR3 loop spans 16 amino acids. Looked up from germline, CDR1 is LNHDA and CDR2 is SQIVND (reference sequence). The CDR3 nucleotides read TGTGCCAGTAGTATCACTAGCGGGGGGGCAGAAGATACGCAGTATTTT. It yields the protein CASSITSGGAEDTQYF.

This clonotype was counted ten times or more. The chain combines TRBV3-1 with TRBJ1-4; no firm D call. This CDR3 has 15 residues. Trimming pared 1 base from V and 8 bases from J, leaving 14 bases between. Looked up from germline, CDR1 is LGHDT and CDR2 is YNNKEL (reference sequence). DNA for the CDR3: TGTGCCAGCAGCCAAGGAAACTCCAAGGGCGAAAAACTGTTTTTT. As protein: CASSQGNSKGEKLFF. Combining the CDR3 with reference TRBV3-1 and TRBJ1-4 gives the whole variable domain DTAVSQTPKYLVTQMGNDKSIKCEQNLGHDTMYWYKQDSKKFLKIMFSYNNKELIINETVPNRFSPKSPDKAHLNLHINSLELGDSAVYFCASSQGNSKGEKLFFGSGTQLSVL.

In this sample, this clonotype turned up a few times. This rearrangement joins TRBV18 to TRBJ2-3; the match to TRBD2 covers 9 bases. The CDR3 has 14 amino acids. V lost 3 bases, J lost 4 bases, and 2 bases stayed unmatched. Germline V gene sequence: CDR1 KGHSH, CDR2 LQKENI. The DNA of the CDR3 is TGTGCCAGCTCACCTGCGGGAGGGCCAGATACGCAGTATTTT. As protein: CASSPAGGPDTQYF.

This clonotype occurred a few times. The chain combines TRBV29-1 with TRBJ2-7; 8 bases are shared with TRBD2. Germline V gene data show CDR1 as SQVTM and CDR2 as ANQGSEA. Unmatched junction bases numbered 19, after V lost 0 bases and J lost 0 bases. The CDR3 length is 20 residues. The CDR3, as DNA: TGCAGCGTTGAAGATCACCCCGCGGGACTAGGGGGGCATAGCTCCTACGAGCAGTACGTC. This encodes CSVEDHPAGLGGHSSYEQYV.

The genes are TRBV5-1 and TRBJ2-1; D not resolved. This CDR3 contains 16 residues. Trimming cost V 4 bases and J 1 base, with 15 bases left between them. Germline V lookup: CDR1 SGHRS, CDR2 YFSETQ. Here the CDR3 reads CASSQNTVGSYNEQFF. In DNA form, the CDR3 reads TGCGCCAGCAGCCAAAACACGGTTGGGTCCTACAATGAGCAGTTCTTC.

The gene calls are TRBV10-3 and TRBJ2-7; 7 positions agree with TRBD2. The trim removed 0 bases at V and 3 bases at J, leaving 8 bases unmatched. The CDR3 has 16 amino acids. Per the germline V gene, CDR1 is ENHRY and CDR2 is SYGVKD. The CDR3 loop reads CAISESDLAAGYEQYV. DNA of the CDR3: TGTGCCATCAGTGAGTCGGATCTAGCGGCTGGCTACGAGCAGTACGTC.

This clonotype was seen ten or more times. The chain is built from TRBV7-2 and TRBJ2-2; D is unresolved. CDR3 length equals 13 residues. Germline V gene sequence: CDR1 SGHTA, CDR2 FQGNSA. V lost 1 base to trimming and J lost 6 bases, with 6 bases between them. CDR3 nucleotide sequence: TGTGCCAGCAGCTTAGTCCAGCCCGGGGAGCTGTTTTTT. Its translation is CASSLVQPGELFF. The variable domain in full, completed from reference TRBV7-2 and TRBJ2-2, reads GAGVSQSPSNKVTEKGKDVELRCDPISGHTALYWYRQSLGQGLEFLIYFQGNSAPDKSGLPSDRFSAERTGGSVSTLTIQRTQQEDSAVYLCASSLVQPGELFFGEGSRLTVL.

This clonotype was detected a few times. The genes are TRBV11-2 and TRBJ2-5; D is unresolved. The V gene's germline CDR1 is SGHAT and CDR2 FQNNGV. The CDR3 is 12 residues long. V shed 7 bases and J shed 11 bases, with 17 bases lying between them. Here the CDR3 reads CASTAARAAQYF. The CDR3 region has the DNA TGTGCCAGCACCGCCGCTCGGGCAGCGCAGTACTTC.

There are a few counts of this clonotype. CDR3 amino acids: CSATPSGRLGDTQYF. The CDR3, as DNA: TGCAGTGCTACCCCTAGCGGGAGGTTAGGAGATACGCAGTATTTT. The chain is built from TRBV20-1 and TRBJ2-3, with TRBD2 identical over 11 bases. Germline V gene sequence: CDR1 DFQATT, CDR2 SNEGSKA (reference sequence). This CDR3 has 15 residues. V was pared by 4 bases and J by 5 bases, with 8 bases of the junction left unmatched.

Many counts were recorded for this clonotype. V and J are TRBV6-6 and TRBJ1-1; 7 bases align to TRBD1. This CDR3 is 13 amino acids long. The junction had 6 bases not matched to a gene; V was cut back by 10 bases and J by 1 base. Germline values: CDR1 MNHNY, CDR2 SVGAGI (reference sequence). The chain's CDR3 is CATGQDPNTEAFF. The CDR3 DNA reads TGTGCCACCGGACAGGACCCGAACACTGAAGCTTTCTTT.

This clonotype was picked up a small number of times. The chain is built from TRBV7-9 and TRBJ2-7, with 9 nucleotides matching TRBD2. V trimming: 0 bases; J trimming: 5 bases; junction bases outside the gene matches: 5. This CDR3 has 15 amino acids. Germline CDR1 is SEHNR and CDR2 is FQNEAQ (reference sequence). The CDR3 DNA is TGTGCCAGCAGCTTAGCGGGGTTAGCGGGAGACGAGCAGTACTTC. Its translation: CASSLAGLAGDEQYF.

DNA for the CDR3: TGCAGCGCGGGGGACGGCTACAATGAGCAGTTCTTC. The encoded protein is CSAGDGYNEQFF. The genes are TRBV29-1 and TRBJ2-1; maybe TRBD2 (6 bases). Trimming left V 7 bases short and J 3 bases short, with 10 bases between. The CDR3 extends over 12 amino acids. CDR1 is SQVTM and CDR2 is ANQGSEA in the germline V gene.

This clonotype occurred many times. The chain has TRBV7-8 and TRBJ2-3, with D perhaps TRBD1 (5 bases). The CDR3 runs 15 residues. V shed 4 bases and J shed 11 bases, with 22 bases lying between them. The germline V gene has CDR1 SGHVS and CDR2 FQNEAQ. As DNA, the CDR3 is TGTGCCAGCAGCTCCTTCAGGGTTCCCTTTATCGGGCAGTATTTT. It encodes CASSSFRVPFIGQYF.

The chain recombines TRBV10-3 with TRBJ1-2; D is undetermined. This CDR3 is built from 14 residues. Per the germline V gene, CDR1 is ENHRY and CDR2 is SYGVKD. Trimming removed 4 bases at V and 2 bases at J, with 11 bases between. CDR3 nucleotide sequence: TGTGCCATCAGTGCCGACGGAGGAAACTATGGCTACACCTTC. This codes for CAISADGGNYGYTF.

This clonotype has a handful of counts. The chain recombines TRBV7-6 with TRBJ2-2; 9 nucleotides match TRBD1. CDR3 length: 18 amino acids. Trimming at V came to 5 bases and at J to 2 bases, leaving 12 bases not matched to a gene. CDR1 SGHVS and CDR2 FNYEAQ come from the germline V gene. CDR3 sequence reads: CASSPSWGDRDNTGELFF. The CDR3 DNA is TGTGCCAGCAGCCCGTCGTGGGGGGACAGGGACAACACCGGGGAGCTGTTTTTT.

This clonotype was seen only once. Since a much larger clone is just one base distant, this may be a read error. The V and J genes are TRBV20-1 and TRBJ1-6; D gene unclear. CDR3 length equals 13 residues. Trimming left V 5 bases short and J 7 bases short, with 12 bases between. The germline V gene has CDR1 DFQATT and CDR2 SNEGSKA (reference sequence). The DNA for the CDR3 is TGCAGTGCTCAGTCCCCGGGGAATTCACCCCTCCACTTT. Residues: CSAQSPGNSPLHF.

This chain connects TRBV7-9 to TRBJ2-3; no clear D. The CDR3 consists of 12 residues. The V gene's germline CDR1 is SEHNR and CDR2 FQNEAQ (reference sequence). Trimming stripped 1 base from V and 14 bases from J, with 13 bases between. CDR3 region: CASSLGSDQPYF. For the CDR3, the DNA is TGTGCCAGCAGCTTAGGGTCAGATCAACCGTATTTT. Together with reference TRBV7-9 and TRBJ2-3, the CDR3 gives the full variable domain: DTGVSQNPRHKITKRGQNVTFRCDPISEHNRLYWYRQTLGQGPEFLTYFQNEAQLEKSRLLSDRFSAERPKGSFSTLEIQRTEQGDSAMYLCASSLGSDQPYFGPGTRLTVL.

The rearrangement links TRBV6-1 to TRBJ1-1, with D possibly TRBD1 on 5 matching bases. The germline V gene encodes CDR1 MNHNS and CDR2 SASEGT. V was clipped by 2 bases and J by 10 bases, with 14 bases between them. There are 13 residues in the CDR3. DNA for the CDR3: TGTGCCAGCAGTGAACTTGGGACTCTCGTAGCTTTCTTT. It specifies CASSELGTLVAFF.

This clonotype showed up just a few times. Here the CDR3 DNA reads TGTGCCTCCAGGGAAGGGGATGAAAAACTGTTTTTT. It translates to CASREGDEKLFF. The rearrangement links TRBV19 to TRBJ1-4; D perhaps matches TRBD1 (5 bases). V was trimmed by 11 bases and J by 6 bases, leaving 13 bases between them. CDR3 size: 12 residues. Germline V gene lookup returns CDR1 LNHDA and CDR2 SQIVND (reference sequence).